These 27 T cell receptor beta chains originate from one sample sequenced in a study of T cell responses to AZD1222 COVID-19 vaccine listed by TCRdb under 2021. The sample's time point, from its label and the paper: baseline before first vaccination. The library was built by means of the immunoSEQ multiplex PCR assay. TCRdb took this table from immuneACCESS and kept in-frame rearrangements with V and J called. Such tables lack part of the clones; where checked against another copy, unresolved V genes explain under half of the gap, and the rest is unexplained. The sample table records about 120,000 clones; about 90% of these occur just once. The leading ten clones occupy 5.4% of the sample. This sample comprised peripheral blood, obtained on day 0 of AZD1222 vaccination. These TCRs come from an adult in good health.

This chain links TRBV3-1 (or the pseudogene TRBV3-2) with TRBJ1-1, with 7 bases identical to TRBD1. The CDR3 extends over 14 amino acids. J gave up 7 bases and V 4 bases, and 9 bases lay outside the gene matches. Per the germline V gene, CDR1 is LGHDT and CDR2 is YNNKEL (reference sequence). The CDR3 DNA sequence: TGTGCCAGCAGCCGTCACAGGGGTTCTAGTGAAGCTTTCTTT. Translation gives CASSRHRGSSEAFF.

The V call is TRBV7-3, the J call TRBJ2-4; D gene uncertain. CDR1 and CDR2 from the germline V gene are SGHTA and FQGTGA. The CDR3 contains 11 residues. Trimming stripped 4 bases from V and 6 bases from J, with 4 bases between. The CDR3 sequence: CASSSGNIQYF. CDR3 nucleotides: TGTGCCAGCAGCTCCGGAAACATTCAGTACTTC.

The chain has TRBV7-9 and TRBJ1-1; weak D call: TRBD1 (5 bases). Trimming stripped 3 bases from V and 5 bases from J, with 13 bases between. Per germline, CDR1 SEHNR and CDR2 FQNEAQ (reference sequence). The CDR3 spans 14 residues. DNA for the CDR3: TGTGCCAGCAGCTTTGAACACCGGGGGACTGAAGCTTTCTTT. It translates to CASSFEHRGTEAFF.

The chain carries TRBV5-1 and TRBJ2-1; D is unresolved. Germline V gene lookup returns CDR1 SGHRS and CDR2 YFSETQ. Trimming took off 5 bases at V and 10 bases at J, with 13 bases between the two ends. The CDR3 consists of 12 residues. DNA of the CDR3: TGCGCCAGCAGGGTCGAGCAAGGGGAGCAGTTCTTC. Its translation is CASRVEQGEQFF. Based on the CDR3 plus reference TRBV5-1 and TRBJ2-1, the full variable domain is KAGVTQTPRYLIKTRGQQVTLSCSPISGHRSVSWYQQTPGQGLQFLFEYFSETQRNKGNFPGRFSGRQFSNSRSEMNVSTLELGDSALYLCASRVEQGEQFFGPGTRLTVL.

The chain employs TRBV4-1 and TRBJ2-5, with unresolved D. Trimming removed 1 base from V and 1 base from J, with 7 bases in between. This CDR3 contains 14 residues. The germline V gene encodes CDR1 MGHRA and CDR2 YSYEKL. The CDR3 nucleotides read TGCGCCAGCAGCCAAGGTTTCCCCCAAGAGACCCAGTACTTC. The encoded protein is CASSQGFPQETQYF.

This clone was detected only a few times. The chain employs TRBV6-6 and TRBJ2-7; D is uncertain. CDR3 length equals 17 residues. The germline V and J ends were trimmed by 5 bases and 2 bases, with 22 bases remaining between them. CDR1 MNHNY and CDR2 SVGAGI come from the germline V gene (reference sequence). DNA for the CDR3: TGTGCCAGCAGTCCTTCTCCCCACTCTAGGAAAACCTACGAGCAGTACTTC. Its translation: CASSPSPHSRKTYEQYF.

The rearrangement links TRBV7-9 to TRBJ2-2; D is uncertain. Germline V gene data show CDR1 as SEHNR and CDR2 as FQNEAQ (reference sequence). This CDR3 is 14 amino acids long. The V gene lost 5 bases and the J gene lost 8 bases, with 15 bases spanning the gap. The CDR3 DNA reads TGTGCCAGCAGCCCAAATATGGCCGAAGGGGAGCTGTTTTTT. The encoded protein is CASSPNMAEGELFF.

The rearrangement uses TRBV12-3 or TRBV12-4 and TRBJ2-1, with no clear D. This CDR3 is built from 12 residues. With 0 bases removed from V and 7 bases from J, the gap between germline ends came to 4 bases. CDR3 bases: TGTGCCAGCAGTTTAGCGGTAAATGAGCAGTTCTTC. Residues: CASSLAVNEQFF.

The genes are TRBV19 and TRBJ1-6; tentatively, D is TRBD1 (5 bases). Per germline, CDR1 LNHDA and CDR2 SQIVND (reference sequence). The V gene lost 6 bases and the J gene lost 2 bases, with 8 bases spanning the gap. CDR3 length: 14 residues. The CDR3: CASSQGAYNSPLHF. CDR3 sequence (DNA): TGTGCCAGTAGCCAGGGAGCCTATAATTCACCCCTCCACTTT.

In its sample, this clone was seen a few times. V is TRBV12-3 or TRBV12-4 and J is TRBJ2-7, with D maybe TRBD1 (6 bases). V gave up 6 bases and J gave up 3 bases, with 9 bases separating them. The CDR3 contains 12 residues. CDR3 residues: CASRDSNYEQYF. Here the CDR3 DNA reads TGTGCCAGCAGGGACAGCAACTACGAGCAGTACTTC.

The chain couples TRBV4-1 to TRBJ2-2; no clear D. CDR1 and CDR2 from the germline V gene are MGHRA and YSYEKL. V was pared by 0 bases and J by 6 bases, with 2 bases between. The CDR3 loop spans 12 amino acids. CDR3 in DNA: TGCGCCAGCAGCCAAGACCCCGGGGAGCTGTTTTTT. This sequence encodes CASSQDPGELFF.

CDR3 residues: CASSVNPGGSGNTIYF. The CDR3 bases are TGTGCCAGCAGCGTAAATCCAGGGGGCTCTGGAAACACCATATATTTT. The chain links TRBV9 to TRBJ1-3; 7 bases are shared with TRBD1. With V trimmed by 1 base and J by 0 bases, 4 bases remained unmatched. The CDR3 runs to 16 residues. Germline V CDR1 and CDR2: SGDLS, YYNGEE. Drawing the rest from reference TRBV9 and TRBJ1-3, the complete variable domain is DSGVTQTPKHLITATGQRVTLRCSPRSGDLSVYWYQQSLDQGLQFLIQYYNGEERAKGNILERFSAQQFPDLHSELNLSSLELGDSALYFCASSVNPGGSGNTIYFGEGSWLTVV.

This clone has a single count. The rearrangement uses TRBV2 and TRBJ2-6; D is undetermined. V lost 3 bases to trimming and J lost 4 bases, with 7 bases between them. The CDR3 has 14 amino acids. Per the germline V gene, CDR1 is SNHLY and CDR2 is FYNNEI. This CDR3 is CASSEDRGANVLTF. In nucleotides, the CDR3 is TGTGCCAGCAGTGAGGATCGAGGGGCCAACGTCCTGACTTTC.

The CDR3 sequence is CASSRGQGVLSSPLHF. The CDR3 coding sequence is TGTGCCAGCAGCCGGGGACAGGGTGTACTTAGTTCACCCCTCCACTTT. The J gene is TRBJ1-6, the V gene TRBV11-2; TRBD1 agrees at 9 bases. The CDR3 contains 16 residues. The V segment lost 5 bases and the J segment 9 bases; nucleotides outside the gene matches: 11. CDR1 is SGHAT, CDR2 FQNNGV, per germline.

The J gene is TRBJ2-3, the V gene TRBV3-1 (or the pseudogene TRBV3-2), with a weak D call TRBD2 (5 bases). The CDR3 extends over 16 amino acids. V was clipped by 2 bases and J by 5 bases, with 17 bases between them. CDR1 is LGHDT, CDR2 YNNKEL, per germline (reference sequence). The CDR3 spells CASSQSETGLKDTQYF. The CDR3 DNA is TGTGCCAGCAGCCAATCTGAAACGGGATTAAAAGATACGCAGTATTTT.

This clone was recorded only once. The chain carries TRBV10-2 and TRBJ2-2, with 7 bases aligning to TRBD1. Trimming took 3 bases from V and 6 from J; bases not matched to a gene: 7. The CDR3 is 15 residues long. CDR1 is WSHSY and CDR2 is SAAADI in the germline V gene. CDR3 loop: CASSDSYRGAGELFF. The CDR3 nucleotides are TGCGCCAGCAGTGACTCCTACAGGGGCGCCGGGGAGCTGTTTTTT.

The chain is built from TRBV5-1 and TRBJ1-6, with D unclear. Germline CDR1 reads SGHRS; CDR2 reads YFSETQ. The CDR3 runs 14 residues. V lost 1 base to trimming and J lost 8 bases, with 10 bases between them. This CDR3 reads CASSLWGGDSPLHF. In DNA form, the CDR3 reads TGCGCCAGCAGCTTGTGGGGTGGGGATTCACCCCTCCACTTT.

This clone was detected once. This chain uses TRBV5-1 with TRBJ2-7; TRBD1 aligns across 11 bases. V was pared by 6 bases and J by 6 bases, with 8 bases of the junction left unmatched. Germline values: CDR1 SGHRS, CDR2 YFSETQ. This CDR3 spans 14 amino acids. The CDR3 is CASTLPGQGGEQYF. DNA of the CDR3: TGCGCCAGCACCCTACCGGGACAGGGGGGCGAGCAGTACTTC.

The chain couples TRBV20-1 to TRBJ2-1; D possibly corresponds to TRBD1 (6 bases). Germline V gene sequence: CDR1 DFQATT, CDR2 SNEGSKA (reference sequence). The V and J ends lost 2 bases and 10 bases respectively, with 9 bases between them. This CDR3 is 11 amino acids long. The DNA for the CDR3 is TGCAGTGCTAGATCAGACAGGGAGCAGTTCTTC. This encodes CSARSDREQFF.

This rearrangement joins TRBV6-5 to TRBJ2-5; D ambiguous. This CDR3 spans 14 amino acids. The V end was cut by 6 bases, the J end by 4 bases, with 15 bases between. Germline V CDR1 and CDR2: MNHEY, SVGAGI. The CDR3 DNA sequence: TGTGCCAGCAGCCTGACTGAGAATCCAGAGACCCAGTACTTC. Its protein product is CASSLTENPETQYF.

The chain couples TRBV7-9 to TRBJ2-2; 8 bases agree with TRBD1. The CDR3 spans 18 residues. The J segment lost 2 bases and the V segment lost 5 bases, leaving 13 bases of the junction unmatched. The germline V gene encodes CDR1 SEHNR and CDR2 FQNEAQ (reference sequence). This chain's CDR3 is CASSLRHLDRANTGELFF. Here the CDR3 DNA reads TGTGCCAGCAGCCTACGCCATTTGGACAGGGCCAACACCGGGGAGCTGTTTTTT.

Comment on this clone: It is unclear where the CDR3 begins or ends on the DNA, so no DNA is shown, and the CDR3 is as TCRdb lists it. V usage is TRBV7-9 and J usage is TRBJ1-2. Ends included, the CDR3 has 13 residues. Germline V gene data show CDR1 as SEHNR and CDR2 as FQNEAQ (reference sequence). CDR3 sequence reads: CASSLDSVAAGTF.

The CDR3 reads CAWSSTRTGSYNSPLHF. The DNA of the CDR3 is TGTGCCTGGAGTTCAACTCGGACAGGCTCCTATAATTCACCCCTCCACTTT. The chain employs TRBV30 and TRBJ1-6; TRBD1 matches 7 bases. CDR1 is GTSNPN, CDR2 SVGIG, per germline (reference sequence). The CDR3 covers 17 residues. V was clipped by 2 bases and J by 0 bases; unmatched bases: 7.

This chain's CDR3 is CASSSAGFRTEAFF. CDR3 nucleotide sequence: TGTGCCAGCAGCTCCGCCGGGTTTAGAACTGAAGCTTTCTTT. J is TRBJ1-1 and V is TRBV7-2; D not resolved. The germline CDR1 and CDR2 sequences are SGHTA and FQGNSA. The V end was cut by 4 bases, the J end by 5 bases, with 14 bases between. The CDR3 has 14 amino acids.

This clone was counted a single time. This rearrangement joins TRBV15 to TRBJ1-6; D remains ambiguous. Germline assignment: CDR1 LNHNV and CDR2 YYDKDF (reference sequence). There are 14 residues in the CDR3. V lost 1 base and J 10 bases, leaving 11 bases between the germline ends. The CDR3 bases are TGTGCCACCAGCAGAGTGGCGGGCGCGTCACCCCTCCACTTT. Its translation: CATSRVAGASPLHF.

This rearrangement joins TRBV28 to TRBJ1-5; D gene ambiguous. The CDR3 loop spans 12 amino acids. Trimming left V 5 bases short and J 8 bases short, with 10 bases between. Germline loops: CDR1 MDHEN, CDR2 SYDVKM. DNA for the CDR3: TGTGCCAGCAGTCCGGCCCGAGAGCCCCAGCATTTT. This gives the protein CASSPAREPQHF. Complete variable domain (other parts from reference TRBV28 and TRBJ1-5): DVKVTQSSRYLVKRTGEKVFLECVQDMDHENMFWYRQDPGLGLRLIYFSYDVKMKEKGDIPEGYSVSREKKERFSLILESASTNQTSMYLCASSPAREPQHFGDGTRLSIL.

V gene TRBV12-3 or TRBV12-4 combines with J gene TRBJ1-4, with 7 bases matching TRBD1. The ends lost 8 bases at V and 6 bases at J; junction bases unmatched: 6. The CDR3 has 13 amino acids. CDR3 nucleotides: TGTGCCAGCGGAGGAACAGGGGATGAAAAACTGTTTTTT. It translates to CASGGTGDEKLFF.